Sequencing of this TCR beta chain was carried out in a study of cytomegalovirus exposure and HLA in healthy donors. In the PCR, 60 Vbeta and 13 Jbeta primers were used. Using immunoSEQ multiplex PCR, the repertoire was profiled, and TCRdb retains in-frame clones only, with some absent. This sample has tens of thousands of clones, with over 70% found just once. As for this clone: Its antigen remains unidentified.

Looked up from germline, CDR1 is SGHAT and CDR2 is FQNNGV. CDR3 length: 15 residues. Trimming removed 0 bases from V and 4 bases from J; junction bases left unmatched: 2. General study findings and limits: Solely CMV serostatus was available to characterize immune exposure. Follow-up analysis seemed to connect common viral pathogens with several of the most significant clusters identified.

The V and J genes are TRBV11-2 and TRBJ2-1, with 8 bases aligning to TRBD2. This receptor was identified in a girl under 10 years old in good health and CMV-seropositive. The material sequenced was PBMCs. The CDR3 is CASSLESSGYNEQFF. The CDR3, as DNA: TGTGCCAGCAGCTTAGAGTCTAGCGGGTACAATGAGCAGTTCTTC.